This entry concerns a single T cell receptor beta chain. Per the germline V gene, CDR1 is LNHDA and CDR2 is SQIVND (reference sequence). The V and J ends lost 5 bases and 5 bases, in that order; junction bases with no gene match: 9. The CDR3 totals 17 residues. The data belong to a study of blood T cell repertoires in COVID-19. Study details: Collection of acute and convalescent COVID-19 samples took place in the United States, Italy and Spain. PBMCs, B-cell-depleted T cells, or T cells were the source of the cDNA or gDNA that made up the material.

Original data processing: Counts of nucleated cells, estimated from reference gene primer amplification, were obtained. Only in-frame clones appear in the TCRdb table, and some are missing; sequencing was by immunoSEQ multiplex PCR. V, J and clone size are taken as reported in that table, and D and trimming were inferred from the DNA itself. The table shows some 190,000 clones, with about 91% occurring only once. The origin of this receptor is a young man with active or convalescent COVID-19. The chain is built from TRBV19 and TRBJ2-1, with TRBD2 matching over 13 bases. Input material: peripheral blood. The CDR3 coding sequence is TGTGCCAGTAGTGCCGGACTAGCGGGAGTATCCCACAATGAGCAGTTCTTC. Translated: CASSAGLAGVSHNEQFF. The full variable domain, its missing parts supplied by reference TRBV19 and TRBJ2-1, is DGGITQSPKYLFRKEGQNVTLSCEQNLNHDAMYWYRQDPGQGLRLIYYSQIVNDFQKGDIAEGYSVSREKKESFPLTVTSAQKNPTAFYLCASSAGLAGVSHNEQFFGPGTRLTVL.